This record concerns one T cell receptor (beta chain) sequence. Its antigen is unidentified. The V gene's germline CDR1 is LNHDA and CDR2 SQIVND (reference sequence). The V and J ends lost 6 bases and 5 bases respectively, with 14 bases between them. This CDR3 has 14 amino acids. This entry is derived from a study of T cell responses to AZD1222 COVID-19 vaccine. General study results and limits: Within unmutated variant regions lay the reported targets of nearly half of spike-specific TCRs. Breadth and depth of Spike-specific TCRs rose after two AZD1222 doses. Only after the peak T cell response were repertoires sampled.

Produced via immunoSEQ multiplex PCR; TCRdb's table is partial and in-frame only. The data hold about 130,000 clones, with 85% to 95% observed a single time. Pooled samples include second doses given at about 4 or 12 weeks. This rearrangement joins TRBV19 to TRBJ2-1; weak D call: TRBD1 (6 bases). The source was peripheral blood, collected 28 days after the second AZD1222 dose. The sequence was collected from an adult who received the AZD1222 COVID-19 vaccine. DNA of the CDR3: TGTGCCAGTAGCCCGGGACACCAAAACAATGAGCAGTTCTTC. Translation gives CASSPGHQNNEQFF.